Included here is one TCR beta chain sequence, with context. The antigen is not known. This sample was taken from a study of cytomegalovirus exposure and HLA in healthy donors. Study at large: A subsequent analysis reported that the 120 or so validation repertoires were produced on the same platform that had also been used for the roughly 670 first-cohort repertoires.

The 120-subject validation cohort, separate from the roughly 670-subject first cohort, included the donors. Study-level findings and limits: Listed as cytomegalovirus-associated were 164 TCR beta chains.

Generated by immunoSEQ multiplex PCR, the TCRdb table keeps only in-frame clones and is missing some. Found here are roughly 260,000 clones, around 89% of them singletons; the top ten hold 0.37%. Per germline, CDR1 LNHNV and CDR2 YYDKDF (reference sequence). The CDR3 length is 14 residues. Trimming left V 6 bases short and J 3 bases short, with 11 bases between. The chain has TRBV15 and TRBJ1-4; D not resolved. The TCR sequence derives from a woman under 30 in good health and CMV-seronegative. Sequencing was done on a sample of PBMCs. This CDR3 reads CATSLDTANEKLFF. CDR3 nucleotides: TGTGCCACCAGTCTCGATACAGCTAATGAAAAACTGTTTTTT. The whole variable domain, remainder taken from reference TRBV15 and TRBJ1-4, is DAMVIQNPRYQVTQFGKPVTLSCSQTLNHNVMYWYQQKSSQAPKLLFHYYDKDFNNEADTPDNFQSRRPNTSFCFLDIRSPGLGDTAMYLCATSLDTANEKLFFGSGTQLSVL.